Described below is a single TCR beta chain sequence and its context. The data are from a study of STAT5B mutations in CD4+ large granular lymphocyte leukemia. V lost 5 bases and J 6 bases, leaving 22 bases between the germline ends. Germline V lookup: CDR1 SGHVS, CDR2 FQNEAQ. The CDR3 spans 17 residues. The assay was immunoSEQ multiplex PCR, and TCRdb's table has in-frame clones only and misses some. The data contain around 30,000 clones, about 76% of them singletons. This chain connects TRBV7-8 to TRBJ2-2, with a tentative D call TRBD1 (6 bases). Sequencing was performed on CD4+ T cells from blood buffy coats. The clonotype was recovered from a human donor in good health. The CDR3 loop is CASSPHTRQVWAGELFF. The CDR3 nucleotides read TGTGCCAGCAGCCCTCATACCCGACAGGTCTGGGCCGGGGAGCTGTTTTTT.